These 27 T cell receptor beta chains share one sample of origin, sequenced in a study of identical twins. TCRdb reanalysed the 5' RACE reads using MiXCR and keeps one entry per CDR3 protein. The sample lists a few hundred thousand distinct CDR3 sequences; about 9% were seen once. The sample taken for sequencing was naive T cells sorted from blood. These receptor sequences come from a woman aged 45-60 years in good health.

This clonotype came up many times. This chain connects TRBV28 to TRBJ1-1, with 8 bases identical to TRBD1. Germline CDR1 MDHEN, CDR2 SYDVKM. This CDR3 contains 15 residues. V gave up 2 bases and J gave up 1 base; unmatched junction bases: 3. The CDR3 sequence is CASSLRGTGNTEAFF. As DNA, the CDR3 is TGTGCCAGCAGTTTACGCGGGACAGGGAACACTGAAGCTTTCTTT.

The chain has TRBV6-1 and TRBJ2-7, with 11 bases fitting TRBD2. Germline assignment: CDR1 MNHNS and CDR2 SASEGT. CDR3 length equals 16 residues. V lost 2 bases, J lost 2 bases, and 5 bases stayed unmatched. This chain's CDR3 is CASSESLAGGTYEQYV. For the CDR3, the DNA is TGTGCCAGCAGTGAATCCCTAGCGGGGGGAACCTACGAGCAGTACGTC.

Notes on this clonotype: At one of its ends the junction is not consistent with the germline gene, which may arise from a read error. V usage is TRBV4-1 and J usage is TRBJ2-3; weak D call: TRBD1 (5 bases). This CDR3 spans 13 amino acids. Germline V CDR1 and CDR2: MGHRA, YSYEKL. In nucleotides, the CDR3 is TGCGCCAGCAGCCAAGATCCGACAGAAACGCAGTATTTT. Encoded protein: CASSQDPTETQYF.

At least ten counts were recorded for this clonotype. The chain is built from TRBV29-1 and TRBJ2-6, with 8 nucleotides matching TRBD1. CDR1 and CDR2 (germline): SQVTM, ANQGSEA. CDR3 length equals 15 residues. The trim removed 4 bases at V and 1 base at J, leaving 3 bases unmatched. CDR3 region: CSVVQGASGANVLTF. The CDR3 nucleotides are TGCAGCGTTGTTCAGGGGGCTTCTGGGGCCAACGTCCTGACTTTC.

This clonotype has only a few counts. The chain combines TRBV29-1 with TRBJ2-2, with D possibly TRBD2 on 5 matching bases. The CDR3 length is 13 residues. CDR1 and CDR2 (germline): SQVTM, ANQGSEA. The V gene lost 7 bases and the J gene lost 6 bases, with 15 bases spanning the gap. CDR3 residues: CSGALRASGELFF. CDR3 bases: TGCAGCGGGGCCCTGAGGGCGTCCGGGGAGCTGTTTTTT.

This clonotype has only a few counts. J is TRBJ2-1 and V is TRBV5-6; D is unclear. The CDR3 consists of 18 residues. The V and J ends lost 4 bases and 0 bases respectively, with 20 bases between them. CDR1 and CDR2 from the germline V gene are SGHDT and YYEEEE. CDR3 in amino acids: CASSLRLRSASSYNEQFF. CDR3 bases: TGTGCCAGCAGCCTGCGCCTCAGAAGCGCGAGCTCCTACAATGAGCAGTTCTTC.

This clonotype occurred many times. J is TRBJ1-1 and V is TRBV4-1; D uncertain. Germline assignment: CDR1 MGHRA and CDR2 YSYEKL. The length of the CDR3 is 14 residues. Trimming shortened V by 1 base and J by 4 bases, and 10 bases separated the two germline ends. The CDR3 is CASSQGMVTTEAFF. In nucleotides, the CDR3 is TGCGCCAGCAGCCAAGGAATGGTTACCACTGAAGCTTTCTTT.

The chain has TRBV7-6 and TRBJ2-5, with 11 bases lining up with TRBD1. The CDR3 covers 16 residues. The J segment lost 4 bases and the V segment lost 1 base, leaving 5 bases of the junction unmatched. Looked up from germline, CDR1 is SGHVS and CDR2 is FNYEAQ. CDR3 in DNA: TGTGCCAGCAGCTTAGTCGGGACAGGGGGAGCAGAGACCCAGTACTTC. Translated: CASSLVGTGGAETQYF.

This clonotype showed up just a few times. V is TRBV7-2 and J is TRBJ2-6; the D is unclear. The germline V gene has CDR1 SGHTA and CDR2 FQGNSA. V dropped 1 base and J dropped 0 bases, with 4 bases sitting between them. The CDR3 runs to 15 residues. CDR3 in DNA: TGTGCCAGCAGCTTAGAAAGCTCTGGGGCCAACGTCCTGACTTTC. The encoded protein is CASSLESSGANVLTF.

This clonotype was found many times. V is TRBV10-3 and J is TRBJ1-5; D perhaps matches TRBD1 (5 bases). The CDR3 runs 14 residues. V was shortened by 4 bases and J by 1 base, with 8 bases between the two germline ends. The germline V gene has CDR1 ENHRY and CDR2 SYGVKD. The CDR3 DNA follows: TGTGCCATCAGTGTAACAGGAAGCAATCAGCCCCAGCATTTT. Translating gives CAISVTGSNQPQHF.

This clonotype was detected a few times. The genes are TRBV10-3 and TRBJ1-2, with D possibly being TRBD1 (5 bases). This CDR3 comprises 14 residues. Trimming left V 3 bases short and J 4 bases short, with 12 bases between. From germline, CDR1 is ENHRY and CDR2 SYGVKD. As DNA, the CDR3 is TGTGCCATCAGTGATAGGGGCAACACCTATGGCTACACCTTC. It translates to CAISDRGNTYGYTF.

This clonotype has a count of ten or more. This chain joins TRBV7-2 and TRBJ1-1; no definite D call. The CDR3 is made up of 12 amino acids. V was pared by 5 bases and J by 8 bases, with 12 bases between. Looked up from germline, CDR1 is SGHTA and CDR2 is FQGNSA. CDR3 nucleotide sequence: TGTGCCAGCAGCGAATGGACCGGAGAAGCTTTCTTT. It specifies CASSEWTGEAFF. Combining the CDR3 with reference TRBV7-2 and TRBJ1-1 gives the whole variable domain GAGVSQSPSNKVTEKGKDVELRCDPISGHTALYWYRQSLGQGLEFLIYFQGNSAPDKSGLPSDRFSAERTGGSVSTLTIQRTQQEDSAVYLCASSEWTGEAFFGQGTRLTVV.

This clonotype was detected many times. The J gene is TRBJ1-2, the V gene TRBV27; no definite D call. This CDR3 contains 14 residues. V lost 0 bases to trimming and J lost 0 bases, with 5 bases between them. Germline values: CDR1 MNHEY, CDR2 SMNVEV (reference sequence). This CDR3 reads CASSLSWPNYGYTF. The CDR3 DNA is TGTGCCAGCAGTTTATCATGGCCTAACTATGGCTACACCTTC.

This clonotype was observed a few times. The chain carries TRBV6-5 and TRBJ2-2; 9 bases are shared with TRBD2. V gave up 7 bases and J gave up 8 bases; unmatched junction bases: 5. Germline V CDR1 and CDR2: MNHEY, SVGAGI. This CDR3 is 13 amino acids long. The CDR3 DNA sequence: TGTGCCAGCACCCCTAGCGGGATGGGGGAGCTGTTTTTT. This codes for CASTPSGMGELFF.

The chain joins TRBV20-1 to TRBJ2-1; D perhaps matches TRBD2 (5 bases). This CDR3 region has 12 residues. With 6 bases removed from V and 8 bases from J, the gap between germline ends came to 14 bases. Germline V gene data show CDR1 as DFQATT and CDR2 as SNEGSKA (reference sequence). In DNA, the CDR3 is TGCAGTGCCGAGTGGGAGTTCGATGAGCAGTTCTTC. As protein: CSAEWEFDEQFF.

This clonotype was counted between two and nine times. The CDR3 region has the DNA TGTGCCAGCTCACCACTGGGACAGGCCTACGAGCAGTACTTC. Amino acids: CASSPLGQAYEQYF. V and J are TRBV18 and TRBJ2-7; 8 bases agree with TRBD1. This CDR3 is 14 amino acids long. Germline-derived CDR1 and CDR2 are KGHSH and LQKENI. J was trimmed by 2 bases and V by 1 base; bases with no gene match: 1.

This rearrangement joins TRBV9 to TRBJ2-7; possibly TRBD1 or TRBD2 for D (6 bases each). The CDR3 covers 16 residues. Trimming took off 0 bases at V and 2 bases at J, with 15 bases between the two ends. Germline V gene sequence: CDR1 SGDLS, CDR2 YYNGEE. The CDR3 region has the DNA TGTGCCAGCAGCGTAGAGGGCAGGGGCGGGACCTACGAGCAGTACTTC. This codes for CASSVEGRGGTYEQYF.

This clonotype was seen more than once but under ten times. The chain couples TRBV11-3 to TRBJ2-1, with 7 positions matching TRBD1. Losses at the gene ends were 6 bases for V and 4 bases for J; bases not matched to a gene: 9. The CDR3 runs 15 residues. Germline V gene data show CDR1 as SGHNT and CDR2 as YENEEA. The CDR3 DNA is TGTGCCAGCAGTCCAGGTAGGGGGCTGTACAATGAGCAGTTCTTC. Its protein product is CASSPGRGLYNEQFF.

This clonotype came up a few times. The rearrangement links TRBV7-2 to TRBJ2-3; D remains unclear. V dropped 7 bases and J dropped 4 bases, with 9 bases sitting between them. This CDR3 contains 12 residues. Per the germline V gene, CDR1 is SGHTA and CDR2 is FQGNSA. CDR3 DNA: TGTGCCAGCACCCCACGCCCAGATACGCAGTATTTT. Amino acid sequence: CASTPRPDTQYF.

J is TRBJ2-2 and V is TRBV10-3; 8 bases are a match to TRBD1. V gave up 3 bases and J gave up 7 bases; unmatched junction bases: 4. The CDR3 sequence is 14 residues long. Germline loops: CDR1 ENHRY, CDR2 SYGVKD. CDR3: CAISETGGVGELFF. The CDR3 DNA sequence: TGTGCCATCAGTGAAACAGGGGGAGTCGGGGAGCTGTTTTTT.

As regards this clonotype: One end of the junction varies from germline; a read error may be responsible. The genes are TRBV2 and TRBJ2-1; D is uncertain. Germline loops: CDR1 SNHLY, CDR2 FYNNEI. There are 12 residues in the CDR3. CDR3 sequence reads: CASSGINRWEIF. Written as DNA, the CDR3 is TGTGCCAGCAGTGGGATAAATAGGTGGGAAATCTTC.

The table lists this clonotype with many counts. The V gene is TRBV20-1, the J gene TRBJ2-1; D not resolved. V was cut by 1 base and J by 0 bases, with 10 bases left in between. CDR3 length: 15 residues. The V gene's germline CDR1 is DFQATT and CDR2 SNEGSKA (reference sequence). CDR3 in DNA: TGCAGTGCTAGAGGCCTCCTCAGCTCCTACAATGAGCAGTTCTTC. Translating it yields CSARGLLSSYNEQFF.

The chain uses TRBV12-3 or TRBV12-4 and TRBJ2-1; D is undetermined. Trimming cost V 7 bases and J 8 bases, with 18 bases left between them. The CDR3 has 14 residues. CDR3 region: CASTAPQVTDEQFF. The CDR3 region has the DNA TGTGCCAGCACAGCACCCCAGGTCACGGATGAGCAGTTCTTC.

This clonotype was seen a handful of times. This chain joins TRBV6-5 and TRBJ2-1; TRBD2 matches 10 bases. J gave up 7 bases and V 2 bases, and 5 bases lay outside the gene matches. CDR1 MNHEY and CDR2 SVGAGI come from the germline V gene. CDR3 length: 15 residues. CDR3 DNA: TGTGCCAGCAGTTACAAAGCGGGAGGGCCAAATGAGCAGTTCTTC. Protein product: CASSYKAGGPNEQFF.

The CDR3, as DNA: TGTGCCAGCAGTACAGGGGGGGTCACTGAAGCTTTCTTT. Its translation: CASSTGGVTEAFF. This chain connects TRBV12-3 or TRBV12-4 to TRBJ1-1, with 8 bases that match TRBD1. The CDR3 spans 13 residues. The V gene end was trimmed by 5 bases and the J gene end by 4 bases; junction bases not matched to a gene: 3.

The chain has TRBV19 and TRBJ2-1; maybe TRBD1 (6 bases). This CDR3 is 14 amino acids long. V was trimmed by 6 bases and J by 3 bases, leaving 12 bases between them. The germline V gene encodes CDR1 LNHDA and CDR2 SQIVND (reference sequence). CDR3 sequence reads: CASSTGHLYNEQFF. DNA of the CDR3: TGTGCCAGTAGCACGGGACACCTCTACAATGAGCAGTTCTTC.

The chain couples TRBV5-6 to TRBJ2-3; 8 positions agree with TRBD2. This CDR3 contains 17 residues. With 0 bases clipped from V and 5 bases from J, the junction kept 11 bases outside the gene matches. From germline, CDR1 is SGHDT and CDR2 YYEEEE. CDR3 amino acids: CASSLVVGRAGIDTQYF. In DNA, the CDR3 is TGTGCCAGCAGCTTGGTAGTCGGGAGGGCCGGTATAGATACGCAGTATTTT.